The clone carrying this T cell receptor (beta chain) was observed a few times. Its matching antigen is unknown. As to time point: pre-sensitization, week 0. Treatment here: therapeutic diphenylcyclopropenone sensitization with weekly scalp DPC. TCRdb recomputed calls from the RACE reads with MiXCR, one row per CDR3 protein. The table has some 250,000 distinct CDR3 sequences, roughly 7.7% seen once. The data were taken from a study of human T cells and chemical hapten exposure. Background on the study: Variation in per-sample TCR yields came mainly from small pooled library volume differences.

Regarding the study as a whole: With DPC sensitization, TCRs exceeding 1 in 1000 frequency showed no change.

This clonotype was sampled from a man younger than 30 with alopecia areata. Some clones in this sample may be carry-over from other donors' samples. The sequences come from whole blood, collected in connection with sensitization to the hapten diphenylcyclopropenone (DPC).

For the CDR3, the DNA is TGTGCCAGCAGCTCCAGGTCGGGAGTAACCGGGGAGCTGTTTTTT. Translation: CASSSRSGVTGELFF. The chain employs TRBV7-9 and TRBJ2-2; tentatively, D is TRBD2 (6 bases). V shed 4 bases and J shed 5 bases, with 14 bases lying between them. The CDR3 loop spans 15 amino acids. Germline-derived CDR1 and CDR2 are SEHNR and FQNEAQ (reference sequence).